The rows below give T cell receptor beta chains drawn from one sample of a study of blood T cell repertoires in COVID-19. Profiling relied on immunoSEQ multiplex PCR, and the TCRdb table lists in-frame clones only, not all of them. The sample has roughly 230,000 clones, 65% to 85% seen once; the top ten hold about 3.5%. The specimen was PBMCs or T cells enriched from blood (not recorded which). The receptors come from a man in his forties or fifties who had recovered from COVID-19. Both conserved end residues are part of each CDR3. D genes are given only for firm matches. Only some rows state a clone size, as once, few, many or a class for expanded clones.

abundance: NA; d_gene: TRBD2; j_gene: TRBJ2-5; v_gene: TRBV7-2; len: 19; CDR3aa: CASSLGRLAGGPGQETQYF; CDR3nt: TGTGCCAGCAGCTTAGGTCGCCTAGCGGGAGGGCCAGGGCAAGAGACCCAGTACTTC
abundance: many; d_gene: TRBD2; j_gene: TRBJ2-5; v_gene: TRBV28; len: 15; CDR3aa: CASSFSSGLQETQYF; CDR3nt: TGTGCCAGCAGTTTCTCTAGCGGACTTCAAGAGACCCAGTACTTC
abundance: NA; d_gene: TRBD2; j_gene: TRBJ2-1; v_gene: TRBV3-1/TRBV3-2; len: 20; CDR3aa: CASSQDAGTSGRRFYNEQFF; CDR3nt: TGTGCCAGCAGCCAAGATGCGGGGACTAGCGGGAGACGATTTTACAATGAGCAGTTCTTC
abundance: NA; d_gene: NA; j_gene: TRBJ2-1; v_gene: TRBV14; len: 11; CDR3aa: CASSLRGEQFF; CDR3nt: TGTGCCAGCAGCCTACGGGGTGAGCAGTTCTTC
abundance: few; d_gene: NA; j_gene: TRBJ1-6; v_gene: TRBV10-3; len: 16; CDR3aa: CAISEMGVSYNSPLHF; CDR3nt: TGTGCCATCAGTGAGATGGGAGTCTCCTATAATTCACCCCTCCACTTT
abundance: NA; d_gene: TRBD2; j_gene: TRBJ2-1; v_gene: TRBV7-9; len: 19; CDR3aa: CASSLDSLAGGSSYNEQFF; CDR3nt: TGTGCCAGCAGCTTAGATTCACTAGCGGGAGGGAGCTCCTACAATGAGCAGTTCTTC
abundance: NA; d_gene: TRBD1; j_gene: TRBJ1-6; v_gene: TRBV3-1/TRBV3-2; len: 18; CDR3aa: CASSQETGTGAYDSPLHF; CDR3nt: TGTGCCAGCAGCCAAGAAACCGGGACAGGGGCCTACGATTCACCCCTCCACTTT
abundance: NA; d_gene: TRBD2; j_gene: TRBJ2-1; v_gene: TRBV10-3; len: 16; CDR3aa: CAISASLAGGHNEQFF; CDR3nt: TGTGCCATCAGCGCGTCACTAGCGGGGGGTCACAATGAGCAGTTCTTC
abundance: NA; d_gene: TRBD2; j_gene: TRBJ2-3; v_gene: TRBV7-2; len: 16; CDR3aa: CASSLGLAGNTDTQYF; CDR3nt: TGTGCCAGCAGCTTGGGCCTAGCGGGGAACACAGATACGCAGTATTTT
abundance: NA; d_gene: TRBD2; j_gene: TRBJ2-1; v_gene: TRBV4-1; len: 15; CDR3aa: CASRPREGFYNEQFF; CDR3nt: TGCGCCAGCAGACCCCGGGAGGGCTTCTACAATGAGCAGTTCTTC
abundance: few; d_gene: NA; j_gene: TRBJ2-7; v_gene: TRBV19; len: 14; CDR3aa: CASSIGTYSYEQYF; CDR3nt: TGTGCCAGTAGTATAGGAACATATTCCTACGAGCAGTACTTC
abundance: NA; d_gene: NA; j_gene: TRBJ1-5; v_gene: TRBV18; len: 14; CDR3aa: CASSQGDSNQPQHF; CDR3nt: TGTGCCAGCTCACAGGGGGACAGCAATCAGCCCCAGCATTTT
abundance: NA; d_gene: NA; j_gene: TRBJ2-7; v_gene: TRBV29-1; len: 11; CDR3aa: CSVEGRQEQYF; CDR3nt: TGCAGCGTTGAGGGCAGACAAGAGCAGTACTTC
abundance: NA; d_gene: NA; j_gene: TRBJ2-3; v_gene: TRBV7-6; len: 15; CDR3aa: CASNTLRGATDTQYF; CDR3nt: TGTGCCAGCAACACCCTTCGGGGGGCCACAGATACGCAGTATTTT
abundance: NA; d_gene: NA; j_gene: TRBJ1-5; v_gene: TRBV6-6; len: 17; CDR3aa: CASSRSFRGGSNQPQHF; CDR3nt: TGTGCCAGCAGTCGATCTTTCCGGGGAGGGAGCAATCAGCCCCAGCATTTT
abundance: NA; d_gene: TRBD2; j_gene: TRBJ2-3; v_gene: TRBV7-8; len: 15; CDR3aa: CASSLLAGGGDTQYF; CDR3nt: TGTGCCAGCAGCTTACTAGCGGGAGGGGGGGATACGCAGTATTTT
abundance: NA; d_gene: TRBD1; j_gene: TRBJ1-1; v_gene: TRBV18; len: 15; CDR3aa: CASSTSGGVRSEAFF; CDR3nt: TGTGCCAGCTCAACCTCAGGGGGCGTGAGGTCTGAAGCTTTCTTT
abundance: few; d_gene: TRBD1; j_gene: TRBJ1-1; v_gene: TRBV5-1; len: 15; CDR3aa: CASSLGQALNTEAFF; CDR3nt: TGCGCCAGCAGCCTGGGACAGGCCCTGAACACTGAAGCTTTCTTT
abundance: once; d_gene: NA; j_gene: TRBJ2-3; v_gene: TRBV12-3/TRBV12-4; len: 13; CDR3aa: CASSFGGTDTQYF; CDR3nt: TGTGCCAGCAGTTTCGGTGGCACAGATACGCAGTATTTT
abundance: many; d_gene: TRBD1; j_gene: TRBJ1-5; v_gene: TRBV19; len: 16; CDR3aa: CASSTLGTGGNQPQHF; CDR3nt: TGTGCCAGTAGTACCCTCGGGACAGGGGGTAATCAGCCCCAGCATTTT
abundance: NA; d_gene: NA; j_gene: TRBJ2-3; v_gene: TRBV10-2; len: 13; CDR3aa: CASGETGTDTQYF; CDR3nt: TGCGCCAGCGGGGAGACAGGAACAGATACGCAGTATTTT
abundance: NA; d_gene: NA; j_gene: TRBJ1-4; v_gene: TRBV11-2; len: 17; CDR3aa: CASSFTLTGQTGEKLFF; CDR3nt: TGTGCCAGCAGCTTTACACTTACGGGACAAACGGGTGAAAAACTGTTTTTT
abundance: NA; d_gene: TRBD2; j_gene: TRBJ2-1; v_gene: TRBV3-1/TRBV3-2; len: 16; CDR3aa: CASEIVGGGGYNEQFF; CDR3nt: TGTGCCAGCGAGATTGTAGGCGGGGGGGGCTACAATGAGCAGTTCTTC
abundance: few; d_gene: TRBD1; j_gene: TRBJ2-7; v_gene: TRBV5-6; len: 15; CDR3aa: CASSPSRDRLYEQYF; CDR3nt: TGTGCCAGCAGCCCCTCCCGGGACAGGCTCTACGAGCAGTACTTC
abundance: NA; d_gene: NA; j_gene: TRBJ1-5; v_gene: TRBV21-1; len: 16; CDR3aa: CASSRTVKYSNQPQHF; CDR3nt: TGTGCCAGCTCGCGGACAGTAAAATATAGCAATCAGCCCCAGCATTTT
abundance: NA; d_gene: TRBD2; j_gene: TRBJ2-1; v_gene: TRBV7-3; len: 14; CDR3aa: CASSLGTSNNEQFF; CDR3nt: TGTGCCAGCAGCTTGGGGACTAGCAACAATGAGCAGTTCTTC
abundance: once; d_gene: TRBD2; j_gene: TRBJ2-2; v_gene: TRBV7-9; len: 15; CDR3aa: CASSLRGGGTGELFF; CDR3nt: TGTGCCAGCAGCTTGCGGGGGGGCGGCACCGGGGAGCTGTTTTTT
abundance: NA; d_gene: NA; j_gene: TRBJ2-7; v_gene: TRBV18; len: 14; CDR3aa: CASSPSRASYEQYF; CDR3nt: TGTGCCAGCTCACCCTCCCGAGCCTCCTACGAGCAGTACTTC
abundance: NA; d_gene: TRBD1; j_gene: TRBJ1-5; v_gene: TRBV30; len: 14; CDR3aa: CAWSVTGGHQPQHF; CDR3nt: TGTGCCTGGAGTGTTACAGGGGGTCATCAGCCCCAGCATTTT
abundance: NA; d_gene: TRBD1; j_gene: TRBJ1-1; v_gene: TRBV19; len: 14; CDR3aa: CASSAYTGGTEAFF; CDR3nt: TGTGCCAGTAGTGCCTATACAGGGGGCACTGAAGCTTTCTTT
abundance: NA; d_gene: TRBD2; j_gene: TRBJ2-1; v_gene: TRBV5-1; len: 21; CDR3aa: CASSLPRRTSGRTTINNEQFF; CDR3nt: TGCGCCAGCAGCTTACCGAGAAGGACTAGCGGGAGGACCACAATAAACAATGAGCAGTTCTTC
abundance: NA; d_gene: NA; j_gene: TRBJ2-7; v_gene: TRBV6-5; len: 14; CDR3aa: CASSYGGGRYEQYF; CDR3nt: TGTGCCAGCAGTTACGGGGGGGGCCGGTACGAGCAGTACTTC
abundance: NA; d_gene: TRBD2; j_gene: TRBJ2-1; v_gene: TRBV3-1/TRBV3-2; len: 16; CDR3aa: CASSQYSGVAYNEQFF; CDR3nt: TGTGCCAGCAGCCAGTATAGCGGGGTTGCGTACAATGAGCAGTTCTTC
abundance: NA; d_gene: NA; j_gene: TRBJ2-3; v_gene: TRBV18; len: 17; CDR3aa: CASSPLPHRASTDTQYF; CDR3nt: TGTGCCAGCTCACCCCTCCCGCACAGAGCTAGCACAGATACGCAGTATTTT
abundance: once; d_gene: NA; j_gene: TRBJ1-1; v_gene: TRBV5-1; len: 15; CDR3aa: CASSLDGTPNTEAFF; CDR3nt: TGCGCCAGCAGCTTGGATGGGACACCGAACACTGAAGCTTTCTTT
abundance: NA; d_gene: TRBD1; j_gene: TRBJ2-7; v_gene: TRBV5-8; len: 14; CDR3aa: CASSRTGTGTEQYF; CDR3nt: TGTGCCAGCAGCAGAACCGGGACAGGGACCGAGCAGTACTTC
abundance: NA; d_gene: NA; j_gene: TRBJ2-5; v_gene: TRBV3-1/TRBV3-2; len: 15; CDR3aa: CASGRLLAGEETQYF; CDR3nt: TGTGCCAGCGGTCGTTTACTAGCTGGGGAAGAGACCCAGTACTTC
abundance: NA; d_gene: NA; j_gene: TRBJ1-2; v_gene: TRBV12-3/TRBV12-4; len: 12; CDR3aa: CASSGTNYGYTF; CDR3nt: TGTGCCAGCAGCGGGACAAACTATGGCTACACCTTC
abundance: NA; d_gene: TRBD1; j_gene: TRBJ2-7; v_gene: TRBV4-3; len: 15; CDR3aa: CASSLGTGIFNEQYF; CDR3nt: TGCGCCAGCAGCCTCGGGACAGGTATTTTCAACGAGCAGTACTTC
abundance: NA; d_gene: TRBD2; j_gene: TRBJ2-5; v_gene: TRBV30; len: 17; CDR3aa: CAWSGISGGAVGETQYF; CDR3nt: TGTGCCTGGAGCGGGATTAGCGGGGGGGCCGTCGGTGAGACCCAGTACTTC